Given below is one T cell receptor (beta chain) in context. Its antigen is unknown. TCR libraries were built in bulk with a published protocol and specific TCR primers. TCRdb re-analysed the PCR reads in MiXCR, keeping a single row per CDR3 protein. The data show some 100,000 distinct CDR3 sequences, roughly 34% seen once. A CD8+CD4-CCR7+CD45RA+ gate was used to sort naive CD8 T cells. The CDR3 extends over 14 amino acids. Trimming took off 5 bases at V and 2 bases at J, with 13 bases between the two ends. Germline V gene lookup returns CDR1 MDHEN and CDR2 SYDVKM. The data originate from a study of molecular identifiers for immune sequencing clone quantification. As for the study in general: In replicates, RNA from roughly 18,000 or 92,000 naive CD8 cells was split five ways, four sequenced.

Study findings and constraints: Beyond 20 RNA copies, clones held over 98% of effector molecules, compared with under 1% in naive cells.

Sequencing input: naive CD8+ T cells from blood, with Jurkat cell RNA spiked in. The subset: FACS-sorted CD8+CD4-CCR7+CD45RA+ naive T cells. The sequence was obtained from a human donor in good health. Some libraries in this study had Jurkat cell RNA spiked in. The rearrangement joins TRBV28 to TRBJ2-7; D might be TRBD1 or TRBD2, each matching 5 bases. The CDR3 here is CASSPTGAAYEQYF. CDR3 nucleotide sequence: TGTGCCAGCAGTCCAACCGGGGCCGCCTACGAGCAGTACTTC.